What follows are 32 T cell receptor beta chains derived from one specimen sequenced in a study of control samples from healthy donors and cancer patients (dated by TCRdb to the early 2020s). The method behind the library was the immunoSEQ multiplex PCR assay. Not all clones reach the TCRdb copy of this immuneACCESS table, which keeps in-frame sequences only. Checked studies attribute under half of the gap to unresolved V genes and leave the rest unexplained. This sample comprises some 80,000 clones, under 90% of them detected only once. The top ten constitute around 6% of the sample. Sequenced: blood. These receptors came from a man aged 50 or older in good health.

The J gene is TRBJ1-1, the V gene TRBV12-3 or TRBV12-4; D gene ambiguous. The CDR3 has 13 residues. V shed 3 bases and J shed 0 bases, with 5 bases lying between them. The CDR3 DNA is TGTGCCAGCAGTTTCCGCGTGAACACTGAAGCTTTCTTT. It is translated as CASSFRVNTEAFF.

Here the CDR3 reads CASSLYGRYNEKLFF. The CDR3, as DNA: TGTGCCAGCAGCTTATATGGCAGGTATAATGAAAAACTGTTTTTT. The genes are TRBV11-2 and TRBJ1-4, with D unclear. V lost 2 bases, J lost 4 bases, and 11 bases lay in between. Looked up from germline, CDR1 is SGHAT and CDR2 is FQNNGV. This CDR3 has 15 amino acids.

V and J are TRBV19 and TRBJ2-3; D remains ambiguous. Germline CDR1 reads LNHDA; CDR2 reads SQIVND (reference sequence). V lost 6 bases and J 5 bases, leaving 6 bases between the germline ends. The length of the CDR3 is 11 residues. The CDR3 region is CASRRVDTQYF. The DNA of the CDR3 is TGTGCCAGTAGACGGGTAGATACGCAGTATTTT.

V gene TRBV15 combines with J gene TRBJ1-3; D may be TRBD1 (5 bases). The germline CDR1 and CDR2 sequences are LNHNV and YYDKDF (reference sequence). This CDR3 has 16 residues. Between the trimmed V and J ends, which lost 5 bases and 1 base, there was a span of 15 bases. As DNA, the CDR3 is TGTGCCACCAGCTTATCCCTCAGGGAATCTGGAAACACCATATATTTT. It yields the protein CATSLSLRESGNTIYF.

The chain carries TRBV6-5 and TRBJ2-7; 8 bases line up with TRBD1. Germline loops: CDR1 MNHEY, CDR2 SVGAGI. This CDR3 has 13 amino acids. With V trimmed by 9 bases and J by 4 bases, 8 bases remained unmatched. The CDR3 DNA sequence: TGTGCCAGTCGGGACAGGATAAGATACGAGCAGTACTTC. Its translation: CASRDRIRYEQYF.

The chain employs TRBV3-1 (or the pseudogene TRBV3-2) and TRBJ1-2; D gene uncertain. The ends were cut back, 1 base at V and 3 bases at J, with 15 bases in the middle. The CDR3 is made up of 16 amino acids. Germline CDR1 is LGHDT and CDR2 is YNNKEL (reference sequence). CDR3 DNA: TGTGCCAGCAGCCAAGGAAATCCTCATTCGGACTATGGCTACACCTTC. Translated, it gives CASSQGNPHSDYGYTF.

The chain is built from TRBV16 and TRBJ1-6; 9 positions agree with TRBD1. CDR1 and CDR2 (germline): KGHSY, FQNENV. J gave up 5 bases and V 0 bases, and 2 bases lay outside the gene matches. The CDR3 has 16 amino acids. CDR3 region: CASSQSTGGNNSPLHF. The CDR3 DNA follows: TGTGCCAGCAGCCAATCAACAGGGGGCAATAATTCACCCCTCCACTTT.

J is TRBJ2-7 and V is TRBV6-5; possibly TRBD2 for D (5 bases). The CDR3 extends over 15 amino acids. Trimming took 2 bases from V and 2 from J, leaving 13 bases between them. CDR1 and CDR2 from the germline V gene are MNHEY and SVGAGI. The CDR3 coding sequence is TGTGCCAGCAGTTACGCGGAGGCAGCACCCTACGAGCAGTACTTC. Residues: CASSYAEAAPYEQYF.

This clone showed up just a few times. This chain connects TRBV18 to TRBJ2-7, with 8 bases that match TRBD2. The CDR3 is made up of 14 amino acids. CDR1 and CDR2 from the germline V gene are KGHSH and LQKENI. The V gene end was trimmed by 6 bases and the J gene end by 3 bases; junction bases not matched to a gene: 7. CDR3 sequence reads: CASSLAGGDYEQYF. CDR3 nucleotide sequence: TGTGCCAGCTCTCTTGCGGGGGGAGACTACGAGCAGTACTTC.

The CDR3 region has the DNA TGTGCCAGCAAAACCGACAGGGGGCGCGGTGAAGCTTTCTTT. Protein: CASKTDRGRGEAFF. The chain links TRBV27 to TRBJ1-1, with 10 bases lining up with TRBD1. This CDR3 has 14 amino acids. After removal of 7 bases from V and 7 bases from J, the junction contained 9 bases not matched to a gene. The germline CDR1 and CDR2 sequences are MNHEY and SMNVEV (reference sequence).

The CDR3 is CATSRAYEQFF. In DNA, the CDR3 is TGTGCCACCAGCAGAGCGTACGAGCAGTTCTTC. The chain recombines TRBV15 with TRBJ2-1; D call uncertain. The V gene's germline CDR1 is LNHNV and CDR2 YYDKDF (reference sequence). Trimming removed 1 base from V and 10 bases from J, with 5 bases in between. The CDR3 consists of 11 residues.

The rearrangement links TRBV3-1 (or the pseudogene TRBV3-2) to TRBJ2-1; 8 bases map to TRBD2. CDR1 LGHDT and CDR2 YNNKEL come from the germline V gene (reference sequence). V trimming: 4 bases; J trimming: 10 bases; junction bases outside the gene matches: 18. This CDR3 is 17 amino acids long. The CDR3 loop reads CASSPLLIAGRYQEQFF. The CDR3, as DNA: TGTGCCAGCAGCCCCCTTTTGATAGCGGGGAGATACCAGGAGCAGTTCTTC.

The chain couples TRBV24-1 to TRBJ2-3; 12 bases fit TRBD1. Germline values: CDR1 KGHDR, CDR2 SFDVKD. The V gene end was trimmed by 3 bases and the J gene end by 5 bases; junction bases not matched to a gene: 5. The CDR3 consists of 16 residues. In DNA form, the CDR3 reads TGTGCCACCAGTGATCCGGGACAGGGGGCGCGAGATACGCAGTATTTT. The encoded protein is CATSDPGQGARDTQYF.

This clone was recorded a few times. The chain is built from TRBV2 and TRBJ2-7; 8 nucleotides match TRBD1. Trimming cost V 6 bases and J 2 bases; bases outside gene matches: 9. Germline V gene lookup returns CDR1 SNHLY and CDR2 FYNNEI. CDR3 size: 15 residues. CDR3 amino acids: CASRSQGAVAYEQYF. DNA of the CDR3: TGTGCCAGCAGATCCCAGGGGGCCGTCGCCTACGAGCAGTACTTC. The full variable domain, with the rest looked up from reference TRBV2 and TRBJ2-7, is EPEVTQTPSHQVTQMGQEVILRCVPISNHLYFYWYRQILGQKVEFLVSFYNNEISEKSEIFDDQFSVERPDGSNFTLKIRSTKLEDSAMYFCASRSQGAVAYEQYFGPGTRLTVT.

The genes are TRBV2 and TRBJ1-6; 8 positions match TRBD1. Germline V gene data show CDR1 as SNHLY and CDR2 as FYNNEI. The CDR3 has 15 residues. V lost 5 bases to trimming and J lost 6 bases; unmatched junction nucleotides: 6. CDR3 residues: CASSSRQGTNSPLHF. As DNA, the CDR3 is TGTGCCAGCAGTTCTCGACAGGGGACTAATTCACCCCTCCACTTT.

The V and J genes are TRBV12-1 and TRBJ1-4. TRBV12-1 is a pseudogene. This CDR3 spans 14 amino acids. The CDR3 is CASSFDGSREKLFF. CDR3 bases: TGTGCCAGCAGCTTTGACGGGTCCCGTGAAAAACTGTTTTTT.

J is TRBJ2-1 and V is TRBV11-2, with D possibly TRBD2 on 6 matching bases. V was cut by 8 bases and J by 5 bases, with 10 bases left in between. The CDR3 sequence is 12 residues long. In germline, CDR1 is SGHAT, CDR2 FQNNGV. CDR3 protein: CASAGRDNEQFF. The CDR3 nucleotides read TGTGCCAGCGCGGGACGGGACAATGAGCAGTTCTTC.

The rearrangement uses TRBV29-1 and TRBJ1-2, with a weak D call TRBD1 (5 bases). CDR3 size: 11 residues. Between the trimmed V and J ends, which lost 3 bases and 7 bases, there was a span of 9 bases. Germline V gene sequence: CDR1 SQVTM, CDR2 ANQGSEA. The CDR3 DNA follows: TGCAGCGTTGACAGGGAGGGTGGCTACACCTTC. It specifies CSVDREGGYTF.

As DNA, the CDR3 is TGTGCCAGCAGCTTTACCTTTAATTCACCCCTCCACTTT. It codes for CASSFTFNSPLHF. The J gene is TRBJ1-6, the V gene TRBV11-2; unclear D gene. This CDR3 contains 13 residues. Trimming cost V 3 bases and J 6 bases, with 6 bases left between them. Germline V gene sequence: CDR1 SGHAT, CDR2 FQNNGV.

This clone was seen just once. CDR3 in amino acids: CASTKPLQRHF. The CDR3 DNA is TGTGCCAGCACCAAGCCCTTACAGCGGCATTTT. The chain uses TRBV21-1 and TRBJ1-5. TRBV21-1 is a documented pseudogene. This CDR3 spans 11 amino acids.

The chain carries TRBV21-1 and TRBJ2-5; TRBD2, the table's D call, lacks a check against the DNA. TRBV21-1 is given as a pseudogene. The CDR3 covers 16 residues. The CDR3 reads CASKIQRGLLGETQYF. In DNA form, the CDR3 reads TGTGCCAGCAAGATACAGCGGGGGCTTTTGGGGGAGACCCAGTACTTC.

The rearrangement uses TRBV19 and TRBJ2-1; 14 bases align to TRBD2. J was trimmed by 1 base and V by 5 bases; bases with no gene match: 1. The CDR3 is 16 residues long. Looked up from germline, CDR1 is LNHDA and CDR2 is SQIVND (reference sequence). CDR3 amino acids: CASSRTSGGSYNEQFF. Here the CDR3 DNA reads TGTGCCAGTAGTCGGACTAGCGGGGGGTCCTACAATGAGCAGTTCTTC.

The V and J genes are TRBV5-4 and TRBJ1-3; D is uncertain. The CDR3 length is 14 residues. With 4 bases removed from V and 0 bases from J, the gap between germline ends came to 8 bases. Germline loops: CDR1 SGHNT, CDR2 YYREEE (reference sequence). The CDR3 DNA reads TGTGCCAGCAGCCCAGGAGCCTCTGGAAACACCATATATTTT. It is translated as CASSPGASGNTIYF.

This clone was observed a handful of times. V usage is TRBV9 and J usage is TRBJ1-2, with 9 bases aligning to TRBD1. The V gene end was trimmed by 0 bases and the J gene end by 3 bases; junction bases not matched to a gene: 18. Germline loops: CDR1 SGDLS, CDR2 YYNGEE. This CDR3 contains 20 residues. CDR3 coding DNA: TGTGCCAGCAGCGTAGTGATGGGGGATAGATGGGACAGGGACGACTATGGCTACACCTTC. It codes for CASSVVMGDRWDRDDYGYTF.

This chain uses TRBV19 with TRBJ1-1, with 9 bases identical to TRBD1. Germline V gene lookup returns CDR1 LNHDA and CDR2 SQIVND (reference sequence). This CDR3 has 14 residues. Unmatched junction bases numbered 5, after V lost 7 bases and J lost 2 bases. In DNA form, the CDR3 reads TGTGCCAGTACAACGACAGGGGGAAACACTGAAGCTTTCTTT. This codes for CASTTTGGNTEAFF.

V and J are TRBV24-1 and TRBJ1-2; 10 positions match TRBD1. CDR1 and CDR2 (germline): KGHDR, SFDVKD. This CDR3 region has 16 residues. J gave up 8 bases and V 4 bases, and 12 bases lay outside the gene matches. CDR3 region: CATSDRSPTGGEGYTF. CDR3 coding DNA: TGTGCCACCAGTGACCGGAGTCCGACAGGGGGCGAAGGCTACACCTTC.

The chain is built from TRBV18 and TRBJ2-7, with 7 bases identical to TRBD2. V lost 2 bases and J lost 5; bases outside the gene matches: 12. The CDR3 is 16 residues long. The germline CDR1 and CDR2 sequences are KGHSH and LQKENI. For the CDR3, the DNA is TGTGCCAGCTCACCAACCGGGACTACGAGTCCCGACGAGCAGTACTTC. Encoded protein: CASSPTGTTSPDEQYF.

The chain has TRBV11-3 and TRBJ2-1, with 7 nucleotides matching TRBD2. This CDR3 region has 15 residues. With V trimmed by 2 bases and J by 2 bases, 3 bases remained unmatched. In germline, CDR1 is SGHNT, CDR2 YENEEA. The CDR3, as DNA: TGTGCCAGCAGCTTAAGCGGGGTAGCCTACAATGAGCAGTTCTTC. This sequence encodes CASSLSGVAYNEQFF.

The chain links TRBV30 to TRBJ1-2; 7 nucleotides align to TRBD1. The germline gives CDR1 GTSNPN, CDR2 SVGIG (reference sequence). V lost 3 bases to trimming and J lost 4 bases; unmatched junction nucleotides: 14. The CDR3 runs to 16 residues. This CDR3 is CAWRPPRPNRGYGYTF. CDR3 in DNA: TGTGCCTGGAGACCCCCCCGGCCCAACAGGGGCTATGGCTACACCTTC.

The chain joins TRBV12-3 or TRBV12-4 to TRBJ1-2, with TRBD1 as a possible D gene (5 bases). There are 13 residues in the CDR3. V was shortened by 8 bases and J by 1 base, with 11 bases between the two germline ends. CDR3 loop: CASLDKHNYGYTF. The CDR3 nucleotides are TGTGCCAGCCTGGACAAACATAACTATGGCTACACCTTC.

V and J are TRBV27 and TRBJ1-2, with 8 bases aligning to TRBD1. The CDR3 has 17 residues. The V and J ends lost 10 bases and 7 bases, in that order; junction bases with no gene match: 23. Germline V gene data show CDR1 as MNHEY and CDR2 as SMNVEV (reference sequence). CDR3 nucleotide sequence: TGTGCCACCAAGTCACCCGTTAGACAGGGGAAAGGGAGTGGCTACACCTTC. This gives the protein CATKSPVRQGKGSGYTF.

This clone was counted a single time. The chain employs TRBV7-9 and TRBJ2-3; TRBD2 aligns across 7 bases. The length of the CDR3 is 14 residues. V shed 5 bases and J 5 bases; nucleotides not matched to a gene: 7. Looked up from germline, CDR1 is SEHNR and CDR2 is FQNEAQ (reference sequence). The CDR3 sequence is CASSPGGLGDTQYF. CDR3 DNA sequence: TGTGCCAGCAGCCCGGGGGGTTTGGGAGATACGCAGTATTTT.